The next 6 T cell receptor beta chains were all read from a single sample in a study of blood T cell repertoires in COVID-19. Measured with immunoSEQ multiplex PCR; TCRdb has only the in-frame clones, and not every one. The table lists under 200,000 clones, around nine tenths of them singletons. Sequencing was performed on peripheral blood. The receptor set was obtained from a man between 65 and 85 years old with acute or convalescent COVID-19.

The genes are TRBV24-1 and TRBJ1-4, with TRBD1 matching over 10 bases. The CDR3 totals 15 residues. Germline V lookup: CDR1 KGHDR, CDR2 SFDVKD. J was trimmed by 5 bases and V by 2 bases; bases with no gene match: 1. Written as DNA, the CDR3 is TGTGCCACCAGTGATTCGGGACAGGGGAATGAAAAACTGTTTTTT. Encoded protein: CATSDSGQGNEKLFF.

The CDR3 here is CASSSGTASSPLHF. DNA of the CDR3: TGTGCCAGCAGCTCCGGGACAGCGAGTTCACCCCTCCACTTT. The J gene is TRBJ1-6, the V gene TRBV6-2 or TRBV6-3, with 7 bases identical to TRBD1. V was pared by 6 bases and J by 9 bases, with 8 bases of the junction left unmatched. This CDR3 is 14 amino acids long. Germline V gene sequence: CDR1 MNHEY, CDR2 SVGEGT.

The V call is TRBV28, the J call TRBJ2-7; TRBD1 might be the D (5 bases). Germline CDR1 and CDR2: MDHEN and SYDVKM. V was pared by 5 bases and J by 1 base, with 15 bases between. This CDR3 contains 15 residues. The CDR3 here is CASSVLTAGSYEQYF. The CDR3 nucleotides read TGTGCCAGCAGTGTTTTGACGGCAGGGTCCTACGAGCAGTACTTC. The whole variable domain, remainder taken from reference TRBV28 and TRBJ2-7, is DVKVTQSSRYLVKRTGEKVFLECVQDMDHENMFWYRQDPGLGLRLIYFSYDVKMKEKGDIPEGYSVSREKKERFSLILESASTNQTSMYLCASSVLTAGSYEQYFGPGTRLTVT.

In DNA, the CDR3 is TGTGCCAGCAGTGTTTGGGCCAACGAGCAGTACTTC. Its translation: CASSVWANEQYF. The chain couples TRBV2 to TRBJ2-7; D not certain. The CDR3 runs to 12 residues. Trimming left V 4 bases short and J 5 bases short, with 9 bases between. Germline CDR1 SNHLY, CDR2 FYNNEI. Supplemented by reference TRBV2 and TRBJ2-7, the full variable domain reads EPEVTQTPSHQVTQMGQEVILRCVPISNHLYFYWYRQILGQKVEFLVSFYNNEISEKSEIFDDQFSVERPDGSNFTLKIRSTKLEDSAMYFCASSVWANEQYFGPGTRLTVT.

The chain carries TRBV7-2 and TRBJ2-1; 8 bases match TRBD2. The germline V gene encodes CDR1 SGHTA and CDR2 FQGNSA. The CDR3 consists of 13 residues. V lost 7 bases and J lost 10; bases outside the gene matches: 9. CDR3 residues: CASTRREGEEQFF. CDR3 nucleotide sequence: TGTGCCAGCACGCGACGGGAGGGAGAAGAGCAGTTCTTC.

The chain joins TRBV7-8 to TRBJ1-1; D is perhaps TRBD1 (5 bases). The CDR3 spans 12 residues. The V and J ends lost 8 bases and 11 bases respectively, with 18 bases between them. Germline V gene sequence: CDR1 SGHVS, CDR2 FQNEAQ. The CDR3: CASRSPPSGAFF. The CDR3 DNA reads TGTGCCAGCCGCAGCCCACCATCAGGGGCTTTCTTT.